This T cell receptor (beta chain) was identified in a study of blood T cell repertoires in COVID-19. As for the study in general: Some COVID-19 samples were acute and others convalescent; all came from the United States, Italy and Spain.

Patients of the Seattle cohort, enrolled during active infection, were followed longitudinally. The assay was immunoSEQ multiplex PCR, and TCRdb's table has in-frame clones only and misses some. The sample has 180,000 or so clones, around 80% seen once; the top ten hold approximately 10%. This CDR3 contains 17 residues. The V end lost 6 bases, the J end lost 0 bases, and 15 bases lay between the germline ends. Germline V CDR1 and CDR2: SNHLY, FYNNEI. The TCR originated in a woman older than 75 with COVID-19, enrolled during active disease. The chain combines TRBV2 with TRBJ1-6; D uncertain. Specimen: peripheral blood. Here the CDR3 reads CASSAEGLSSYNSPLHF. The CDR3 coding sequence is TGTGCCAGCAGCGCGGAGGGCCTGAGCTCCTATAATTCACCCCTCCACTTT. The full variable domain, in which reference TRBV2 and TRBJ1-6 provide the parts outside the CDR3, is EPEVTQTPSHQVTQMGQEVILRCVPISNHLYFYWYRQILGQKVEFLVSFYNNEISEKSEIFDDQFSVERPDGSNFTLKIRSTKLEDSAMYFCASSAEGLSSYNSPLHFGNGTRLTVT.